Listed below are T cell receptor beta chains from one sample, sequenced in a study of cytomegalovirus exposure and HLA in healthy donors. Using immunoSEQ multiplex PCR, the repertoire was profiled, and TCRdb retains in-frame clones only, with some absent. This table holds about 90,000 clones, about two thirds found once. The material sequenced was PBMCs. These receptors came from a woman in her 30s in good health and CMV-seropositive. CDR3s include the opening cysteine and the closing phenylalanine or tryptophan. The order of the fields is J gene, D gene, V gene, clone size, CDR3 DNA, CDR3 protein. D genes are given only for firm matches. Some rows have no size entry. The others give once, few or many, or a class for an expanded clone.

TRBJ2-5 . TRBV30 once TGTGCCTCCGGTTCAGGAGGGCCCAGGGAGCAGTACTTC CASGSGGPREQYF
TRBJ2-7 . TRBV7-9 . TGTGCCAGCAGCCTCCTCCGTGATGGGAGCTCCTACGAGCAGTACTTC CASSLLRDGSSYEQYF
TRBJ2-1 TRBD2 TRBV29-1 few TGCAGCGTCCAACTGTACTACGGGGGGGATAGGTACAATGAGCAGTTCTTC CSVQLYYGGDRYNEQFF
TRBJ2-2 . TRBV9 . TGTGCCAGCAGCGTAGGCTCCATAGTCCTGACCGGGGAGCTGTTTTTT CASSVGSIVLTGELFF
TRBJ2-7 . TRBV23-1 . TGCGCCCCGATCAGCGGCGAGCAGTACTTC CAPISGEQYF
TRBJ1-2 . TRBV28 . TGTGCCAGCACCGTGAGCACAGGATCAATACTTGGCTATGGCTACACCTTC CASTVSTGSILGYGYTF
TRBJ1-2 . TRBV2 . TGTGCCAGCAGTGAAGGCAGACAGGCCAGCGGCTACACCTTC CASSEGRQASGYTF
TRBJ1-1 . TRBV28 . TGTGCCATCGAATCCGCTATGAACACTGAAGCTTTCTTT CAIESAMNTEAFF
TRBJ1-2 . TRBV5-1 once TGCGCCAGCAGCTTGGGGACCCCGGGACAAAATTATGGCTACACCTTC CASSLGTPGQNYGYTF
TRBJ1-1 . TRBV4-3 . TGCGCCAGTGCTTTAGGGGTCCTACTGAACACTGAAGCTTTCTTT CASALGVLLNTEAFF
TRBJ1-1 . TRBV7-7 few TGTGCCAGCAGCACCACCGAGGCTGAAGCTTTCTTT CASSTTEAEAFF
TRBJ2-7 TRBD2 TRBV5-1 . TGCGCCAGCAGCACAAGGACTAGCGGATTCACCTACGAGCAGTACTTC CASSTRTSGFTYEQYF
TRBJ1-1 . TRBV10-3 . TGTGCCATCAGTGCCGTGACAGATCCCACTGAAGCTTTCTTT CAISAVTDPTEAFF
TRBJ2-3 . TRBV19 . TGTGCCAGTAGTATGAGCATAGGCACAGATACGCAGTATTTT CASSMSIGTDTQYF
TRBJ2-7 TRBD1 TRBV6-6 . TGTGCCAGCAACCTAGGACAGGGGGAGCAGTACTTC CASNLGQGEQYF
TRBJ2-7 . TRBV7-2 few TGTGCCAGCAGCTTAGTTCTTTGCGAGCAGTACTTC CASSLVLCEQYF
TRBJ1-2 . TRBV29-1 few TGCAGCGTTGGTTGGGGTTTGGGGGCGATGGGCTACACCTTC CSVGWGLGAMGYTF
TRBJ2-5 . TRBV9 once TGTGCCAGCAGCATATCTCTTTCGGGGGAAGAGACCCAGTACTTC CASSISLSGEETQYF
TRBJ1-5 TRBD1 TRBV4-3 . TGCGCCAGCAGCCAAGATAGGGACAGTCACCAGCCCCAGCATTTT CASSQDRDSHQPQHF
TRBJ1-4 . TRBV5-4 . TGTGCCAGCAGCCCGTTCAGGACAGCCGATGAAAAACTGTTTTTT CASSPFRTADEKLFF
TRBJ1-4 TRBD1 TRBV5-1 . TGCGCCAGCAGCTTCGCCGCCGGGACAGATGAAAAACTGTTTTTT CASSFAAGTDEKLFF
TRBJ1-1 TRBD1 TRBV5-1 few TGCGCCAGCATTAAGGGGGCGGGGAACACTGAAGCTTTCTTT CASIKGAGNTEAFF